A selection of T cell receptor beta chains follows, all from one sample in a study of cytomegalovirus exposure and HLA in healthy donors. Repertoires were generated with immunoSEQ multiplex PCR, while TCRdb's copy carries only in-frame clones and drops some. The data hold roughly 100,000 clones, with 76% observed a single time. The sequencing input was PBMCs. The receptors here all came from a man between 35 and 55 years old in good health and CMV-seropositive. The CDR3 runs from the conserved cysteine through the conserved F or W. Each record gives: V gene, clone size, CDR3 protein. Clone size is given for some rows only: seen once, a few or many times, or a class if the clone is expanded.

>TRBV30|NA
CAWDRYNEQFF
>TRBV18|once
CASSPPSGGAYNEQFF
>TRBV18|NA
CASSSDKESPLHF
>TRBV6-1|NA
CASKRTGTGEQYF
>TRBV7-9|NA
CASSPGLWDGNTIYF
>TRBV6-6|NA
CASSLRDRGHEQYF
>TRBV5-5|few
CASSSPGGNQPQHF
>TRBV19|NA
CASSSGLAVDEQYF
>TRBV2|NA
CASSEEGGGAKNSQYF
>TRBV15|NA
CATSRDLSGSEETQYF